These 27 T cell receptor beta chains were sequenced from one sample in a study of CXCR3-negative and CXCR3-positive naive CD8 T cells. The TRB cDNA libraries were prepared by 5' RACE with UMI labels. TCRdb reprocessed the 5' RACE reads; each CDR3 protein has one entry and no DNA is given. Here the sample table reports approximately 52,000 distinct CDR3 sequences. Sample: memory CD8+ T cells from blood. These receptors were collected from a human donor in good health. Some clones in this sample may be carry-over from other donors' samples.

This chain joins TRBV7-8 and TRBJ2-2; TCRdb picks TRBD2, but there is no DNA to check that call. This CDR3 contains 17 residues. Germline CDR1 and CDR2: SGHVS and FQNEAQ. The CDR3 sequence is CASTPSFDISLTGELFF.

This chain connects TRBV4-3 to TRBJ1-1; the TRBD1 assignment by TCRdb is unverifiable without DNA. The germline CDR1 and CDR2 sequences are LGHNA and YSLEER. The CDR3 runs to 13 residues. This CDR3 is CASSWTMNTEAFF.

The chain recombines TRBV5-6 with TRBJ2-1; TCRdb picks TRBD2, but there is no DNA to check that call. The CDR3 spans 18 residues. The germline V gene encodes CDR1 SGHDT and CDR2 YYEEEE. The CDR3 sequence is CASSLDGPSGVSYNEQFF.

The chain joins TRBV6-4 to TRBJ2-7; as DNA is missing, the TRBD1 call by TCRdb cannot be tested. The CDR3 totals 13 residues. Germline-derived CDR1 and CDR2 are MRHNA and SNTAGT. Here the CDR3 reads CASSEWPGYEQYF.

The chain recombines TRBV6-5 with TRBJ2-1; TCRdb's D gene call, TRBD1, goes unchecked for lack of DNA. This CDR3 is 12 amino acids long. Germline CDR1 reads MNHEY; CDR2 reads SVGAGI. CDR3 protein: CASSYGAEGQFF.

The gene calls are TRBV6-2 or TRBV6-3 and TRBJ2-2. This CDR3 spans 14 amino acids. Germline assignment: CDR1 MNHEY and CDR2 SVGEGT. This CDR3 is CASSYLPNTGELFF.

This chain's CDR3 is CSVETGGSYEQYF. The chain carries TRBV29-1 and TRBJ2-7. Germline V lookup: CDR1 SQVTM, CDR2 ANQGSEA. The CDR3 contains 13 residues.

The J gene is TRBJ2-1, the V gene TRBV5-1; TCRdb's assignment of TRBD2 cannot be checked, as there is no DNA. Looked up from germline, CDR1 is SGHRS and CDR2 is YFSETQ. This CDR3 contains 11 residues. The CDR3 is CASREDNEQFF.

The V and J genes are TRBV6-2 or TRBV6-3 and TRBJ2-2; without DNA, the TCRdb call of TRBD1 cannot be checked. Germline V CDR1 and CDR2: MNHEY, SVGEGT. CDR3 length equals 17 residues. The CDR3 sequence is CASSYKSIWGLGLELFF.

The chain links TRBV11-3 to TRBJ2-2. The CDR3 runs to 13 residues. Germline CDR1 SGHNT, CDR2 YENEEA. This CDR3 is CASSLGDTGELFF.

V gene TRBV7-9 combines with J gene TRBJ2-7. Germline assignment: CDR1 SEHNR and CDR2 FQNEAQ (reference sequence). There are 13 residues in the CDR3. The CDR3 loop is CASSSTASYEQYF.

The chain uses TRBV15 and TRBJ1-5; without DNA, the TCRdb call of TRBD1 cannot be checked. CDR1 and CDR2 from the germline V gene are LNHNV and YYDKDF (reference sequence). The length of the CDR3 is 15 residues. CDR3 residues: CATSRGREGGQPQHF.

The chain uses TRBV6-4 and TRBJ2-5; the TRBD2 assignment by TCRdb is unverifiable without DNA. The CDR3 has 16 amino acids. Looked up from germline, CDR1 is MRHNA and CDR2 is SNTAGT. Here the CDR3 reads CASSDGTSGGQETQYF.

The chain couples TRBV28 to TRBJ2-7; TCRdb's D call, TRBD2, is unchecked because there is no DNA. CDR1 is MDHEN, CDR2 SYDVKM, per germline. The CDR3 runs to 15 residues. CDR3 protein: CASTLSASDRYEQYF.

The rearrangement links TRBV6-5 to TRBJ1-2. There are 15 residues in the CDR3. Germline assignment: CDR1 MNHEY and CDR2 SVGAGI. Here the CDR3 reads CASSYSSGVNYGYTF.

The chain links TRBV20-1 to TRBJ2-5; checking the TCRdb D call of TRBD2 is not possible without DNA. The CDR3 totals 19 residues. Germline V lookup: CDR1 DFQATT, CDR2 SNEGSKA (reference sequence). CDR3 sequence reads: CSARFLVGTRRLGRETQYF.

J is TRBJ2-3 and V is TRBV29-1; TCRdb selects TRBD1, and the lack of DNA leaves this call unchecked. Per the germline V gene, CDR1 is SQVTM and CDR2 is ANQGSEA. This CDR3 has 11 amino acids. This CDR3 reads CSLPQGDTQYF.

The gene calls are TRBV28 and TRBJ2-4; TCRdb lists TRBD1, though no DNA is available to test this call. Germline V gene lookup returns CDR1 MDHEN and CDR2 SYDVKM. The length of the CDR3 is 17 residues. CDR3 sequence reads: CASSVRTGGSPVYIQYF.

V usage is TRBV25-1 and J usage is TRBJ1-1; with no DNA, the TCRdb D assignment of TRBD1 cannot be verified. Germline CDR1 reads MGHDK; CDR2 reads SYGVNS. This CDR3 has 14 amino acids. CDR3: CASREQGTNTEAFF.

The V and J genes are TRBV29-1 and TRBJ1-2. This CDR3 region has 13 residues. Germline lookup yields CDR1 SQVTM and CDR2 ANQGSEA. Here the CDR3 reads CSVRQPANYGYTF. The full variable domain, with the rest looked up from reference TRBV29-1 and TRBJ1-2, is SAVISQKPSRDICQRGTSLTIQCQVDSQVTMMFWYRQQPGQSLTLIATANQGSEATYESGFVIDKFPISRPNLTFSTLTVSNMSPEDSSIYLCSVRQPANYGYTFGSGTRLTVV.

V is TRBV11-2 and J is TRBJ2-7; no DNA is available, so the TRBD2 call from TCRdb remains unchecked. Germline values: CDR1 SGHAT, CDR2 FQNNGV. The CDR3 spans 16 residues. The CDR3 spells CASSTALSGPVYEQYF. Using reference TRBV11-2 and TRBJ2-7 for the parts outside the CDR3, the full variable domain is EAGVAQSPRYKIIEKRQSVAFWCNPISGHATLYWYQQILGQGPKLLIQFQNNGVVDDSQLPKDRFSAERLKGVDSTLKIQPAKLEDSAVYLCASSTALSGPVYEQYFGPGTRLTVT.

The rearrangement joins TRBV28 to TRBJ1-1; TCRdb indicates TRBD1, and absent DNA this call remains unverified. The CDR3 has 16 residues. CDR1 and CDR2 from the germline V gene are MDHEN and SYDVKM. CDR3 residues: CASSFLAAGWNTEAFF. Drawing the rest from reference TRBV28 and TRBJ1-1, the complete variable domain is DVKVTQSSRYLVKRTGEKVFLECVQDMDHENMFWYRQDPGLGLRLIYFSYDVKMKEKGDIPEGYSVSREKKERFSLILESASTNQTSMYLCASSFLAAGWNTEAFFGQGTRLTVV.

The V and J genes are TRBV5-1 and TRBJ2-7; as DNA is missing, the TRBD1 call by TCRdb cannot be tested. This CDR3 is 18 amino acids long. In germline, CDR1 is SGHRS, CDR2 YFSETQ. The CDR3 here is CASSFFTLAGTGAYEQYF.

The chain couples TRBV12-3 or TRBV12-4 to TRBJ2-3; TCRdb's D gene call, TRBD1, goes unchecked for lack of DNA. The CDR3 covers 15 residues. The CDR3 is CASSPGSSSTDTQYF.

The chain has TRBV29-1 and TRBJ2-7; TCRdb calls TRBD1, which cannot be checked without DNA. There are 13 residues in the CDR3. Per germline, CDR1 SQVTM and CDR2 ANQGSEA. The CDR3 sequence is CSVDRTGGYEQYF.

The chain employs TRBV7-9 and TRBJ1-2; TCRdb's D call of TRBD1 is untestable without DNA. Per the germline V gene, CDR1 is SEHNR and CDR2 is FQNEAQ (reference sequence). CDR3 length: 12 amino acids. The CDR3 sequence is CASFEQRDGYTF.

This clonotype is classed as medium-sized (0.01 to 0.1%) by frequency. The chain couples TRBV20-1 to TRBJ1-1. This CDR3 region has 12 residues. Germline lookup yields CDR1 DFQATT and CDR2 SNEGSKA (reference sequence). CDR3 region: CSARLTDTEAFF.